This TCR beta chain is drawn from a study of blood T cell repertoires in COVID-19. Study-level background: Whether acute or convalescent, the COVID-19 samples came from the United States, Italy and Spain.

V was pared by 4 bases and J by 2 bases, with 11 bases between. Germline CDR1 reads SGHTA; CDR2 reads FQGNSA. The CDR3 loop spans 14 amino acids. Profiled with immunoSEQ multiplex PCR; TCRdb holds only in-frame clones, not every one. The table shows around 300,000 clones, with 75% to 90% occurring only once. This sequence originates from a woman in her late teens or twenties who had recovered from COVID-19. The V call is TRBV7-2, the J call TRBJ1-1; D possibly corresponds to TRBD1 (5 bases). The sample taken for sequencing was PBMCs or T cells enriched from blood (not recorded which). CDR3 loop: CASSSLDRNTEAFF. CDR3 DNA: TGTGCCAGCAGCTCCCTCGACAGAAACACTGAAGCTTTCTTT.